This entry lists 7 T cell receptor beta chains sequenced from one sample in a study of blood T cell repertoires in COVID-19. TCRdb's table, derived via immunoSEQ multiplex PCR, lists solely in-frame clones and lacks some. The table records roughly 300,000 clones, about nine tenths of them present only once. Material for sequencing was peripheral blood. Receptors originate from a woman aged 25 to 45 with COVID-19, enrolled during active disease.

This chain uses TRBV6-1 with TRBJ2-7; TRBD2 might be the D (5 bases). CDR3 length equals 15 residues. Per germline, CDR1 MNHNS and CDR2 SASEGT. V was trimmed by 2 bases and J by 9 bases, leaving 20 bases between them. DNA of the CDR3: TGTGCCAGCAGTGAAAAAGTTTCGGGGATCCTCGGGCAGTACTTC. This encodes CASSEKVSGILGQYF.

The chain couples TRBV3-1 (or the pseudogene TRBV3-2) to TRBJ1-2; a weak D match, TRBD1 (5 bases). The CDR3 consists of 15 residues. Per germline, CDR1 LGHDT and CDR2 YNNKEL (reference sequence). Between the trimmed V and J ends, which lost 0 bases and 4 bases, there was a span of 12 bases. The CDR3 region is CASSQDGWGVYGYTF. For the CDR3, the DNA is TGTGCCAGCAGCCAAGATGGTTGGGGGGTCTATGGCTACACCTTC.

The V call is TRBV5-1, the J call TRBJ2-6, with D tentatively TRBD1 (6 bases). Trimming removed 0 bases from V and 1 base from J, with 17 bases in between. This CDR3 comprises 19 residues. The V gene's germline CDR1 is SGHRS and CDR2 YFSETQ. The CDR3 DNA sequence: TGCGCCAGCAGCTTGGGGGGGCGAATGCGTTCGTCTGGGGCCAACGTCCTGACTTTC. It codes for CASSLGGRMRSSGANVLTF.

This rearrangement joins TRBV7-9 to TRBJ1-1; 11 bases map to TRBD1. CDR3 length: 18 amino acids. V trimming: 4 bases; J trimming: 1 base; junction bases outside the gene matches: 11. Germline V lookup: CDR1 SEHNR, CDR2 FQNEAQ (reference sequence). CDR3 sequence reads: CASSSVKDRGPGNTEAFF. Written as DNA, the CDR3 is TGTGCCAGCAGCTCCGTTAAGGACAGGGGGCCCGGGAACACTGAAGCTTTCTTT.

This rearrangement joins TRBV15 to TRBJ2-5, with 16 bases that match TRBD2. The CDR3 has 16 amino acids. The germline V gene has CDR1 LNHNV and CDR2 YYDKDF (reference sequence). With 4 bases clipped from V and 3 bases from J, the junction kept 2 bases outside the gene matches. The CDR3 is CATSKGLAGGEETQYF. CDR3 in DNA: TGTGCCACCAGCAAGGGACTAGCGGGGGGGGAAGAGACCCAGTACTTC. Full variable domain (outside the CDR3, taken from reference TRBV15 and TRBJ2-5): DAMVIQNPRYQVTQFGKPVTLSCSQTLNHNVMYWYQQKSSQAPKLLFHYYDKDFNNEADTPDNFQSRRPNTSFCFLDIRSPGLGDTAMYLCATSKGLAGGEETQYFGPGTRLLVL.

The genes are TRBV2 and TRBJ1-4, with 9 bases lining up with TRBD1. In germline, CDR1 is SNHLY, CDR2 FYNNEI. Trimming removed 4 bases from V and 7 bases from J; junction bases left unmatched: 7. The CDR3 has 15 residues. The CDR3 sequence: CASSGTGELGEKLFF. The CDR3 coding sequence is TGTGCCAGCAGTGGGACAGGGGAGTTAGGTGAAAAACTGTTTTTT.

The chain combines TRBV29-1 with TRBJ2-7, with TRBD1 matching 7 bases. The CDR3 loop spans 14 amino acids. Germline V gene sequence: CDR1 SQVTM, CDR2 ANQGSEA. The J segment lost 4 bases and the V segment lost 5 bases, leaving 11 bases of the junction unmatched. CDR3 nucleotide sequence: TGCAGCGTTTGGTCCCGGGACAGCTCATACGAGCAGTACTTC. Translating it yields CSVWSRDSSYEQYF.